This T cell receptor (beta chain) was captured in a study of beta chain features in type 1 diabetes. Markers CD45RO/CCR7/CD25/CD127/CD95/CD27 served to sort CD4+ naive, central memory, regulatory and stem cell-like memory cells. Populations isolated by sorting all had purity greater than 95%. Isolated RNA was reverse transcribed in full, so expressed TCRB transcripts were sequenced. Here immunoSEQ multiplex PCR was the method, and the copy in TCRdb shows in-frame clones only, minus some. Of about 370,000 clones in the sample, around 9.6% were seen once. Points from the study as a whole: Shorter TCRB CDR3s, moderately but significantly so, marked every one of the four CD4+ subsets in Type 1 diabetes patients. Possibly, sequencing cDNA over-represented cells that had high TCR expression levels.

CDR1 is LGHNA and CDR2 is YNFKEQ in the germline V gene. The J segment lost 7 bases and the V segment lost 1 base, leaving 9 bases of the junction unmatched. The length of the CDR3 is 18 residues. This clone has just a few counts. Its antigen is currently unknown. The receptor was derived from a man aged 25 to 45 with type 1 diabetes. Sequenced sample: central memory CD4+ T cells from blood. The chain is built from TRBV4-2 and TRBJ2-1, with 14 bases fitting TRBD2. The CDR3 bases are TGTGCCAGCAGCCAAGCGCCGGGACTAGCGGGAGTTGAGAATGAGCAGTTCTTC. Amino acid sequence: CASSQAPGLAGVENEQFF.